The rows below give T cell receptor beta chains drawn from one sample of a study of read filtering for tumor transcriptome and immune sequencing. Each CDR3 protein gets one entry after TCRdb re-called the reads with MiXCR. The data hold tens of thousands of distinct CDR3 sequences, with around 18% observed a single time. Material: a population of CD138-negative cells sorted from bone marrow. The receptors originated from a donor at least 40 years old with multiple myeloma. CDR3s include the opening cysteine and the closing phenylalanine or tryptophan. A D gene is named only where the DNA matches it firmly. Size tells how often a clone was seen (once, few, many) or the class of an expanded clone, and some rows leave it out.

D,V,J,size,CDR3,DNA
TRBD1,TRBV19,TRBJ1-2,few,CASRSDRGLYTF,TGTGCCAGTAGATCCGACAGGGGTCTCTACACCTTC
NA,TRBV29-1,TRBJ1-2,many,CSVEVAGHYGYTF,TGCAGCGTTGAAGTCGCAGGGCACTATGGCTACACCTTC
NA,TRBV14,TRBJ1-2,many,CASSQSVGLIDGYTF,TGTGCCAGCAGCCAATCGGTAGGACTGATAGATGGCTACACCTTC
TRBD2,TRBV25-1,TRBJ2-1,many,CASSESWAGGGNEQFF,TGTGCCAGCAGTGAATCGTGGGCGGGAGGGGGTAATGAGCAGTTCTTC
NA,TRBV19,TRBJ2-2,few,CATWEGLSGELFF,TGTGCCACCTGGGAAGGGTTGAGCGGGGAGCTGTTTTTT
NA,TRBV29-1,TRBJ2-1,many,CSVPRTPGRSGEQFF,TGCAGCGTCCCCAGGACGCCAGGCCGATCTGGTGAGCAGTTCTTC
TRBD1,TRBV20-1,TRBJ1-6,many,CSVSSGQGFNSPLHF,TGCAGTGTTTCGTCGGGACAGGGGTTCAATTCACCCCTCCACTTT
NA,TRBV28,TRBJ2-1,many,CASSRPYNEQFF,TGTGCCAGCAGCCGTCCGTACAATGAGCAGTTCTTC
NA,TRBV20-1,TRBJ2-1,many,CSARKGVGGPKMQFF,TGCAGTGCTAGAAAAGGGGTGGGGGGACCGAAAATGCAGTTCTTC
NA,TRBV18,TRBJ2-3,NA,CAGSPGDTQYF,TGTGCCGGCTCACCTGGGGATACGCAGTATTTT
NA,TRBV29-1,TRBJ2-1,many,CSVEDFQGDEQFF,TGCAGCGTTGAAGATTTCCAGGGAGATGAGCAGTTCTTC
NA,TRBV5-1,TRBJ2-5,many,CASSSVGETQYF,TGCGCCAGCAGCTCAGTTGGAGAGACCCAGTACTTC
NA,TRBV18,TRBJ2-1,many,CASSPGLTHEQFF,TGTGCCAGCTCACCGGGACTTACACATGAGCAGTTCTTC
NA,TRBV5-1,TRBJ1-1,many,CASSLEEVNTEAFF,TGCGCCAGCAGCTTGGAAGAGGTGAACACTGAAGCTTTCTTT
NA,TRBV6-5,TRBJ1-4,few,CASKPATNEKLFF,TGTGCCAGCAAACCAGCAACTAATGAAAAACTGTTTTTT
NA,TRBV6-1,TRBJ2-3,many,CASSDGGWGQVDTQYF,TGTGCCAGCAGTGATGGAGGCTGGGGGCAGGTAGATACGCAGTATTTT
NA,TRBV10-3,TRBJ2-3,many,CAISLGTDTQYF,TGTGCCATCAGCCTTGGCACAGATACGCAGTATTTT
NA,TRBV5-4,TRBJ1-1,NA,CASSLLLGHGAFF,TGTGCCAGCAGCTTGTTATTGGGACACGGAGCTTTCTTT
NA,TRBV20-1,TRBJ2-5,NA,CSAHPTGPETQYF,TGCAGTGCTCACCCGACGGGTCCGGAGACCCAGTACTTC
TRBD2,TRBV30,TRBJ2-1,many,CAWRKGLAAYNEQFF,TGTGCCTGGAGGAAGGGACTAGCGGCCTACAATGAGCAGTTCTTC
NA,TRBV20-1,TRBJ2-1,many,CSARDDREATYNEQFF,TGCAGTGCTAGAGATGACAGGGAGGCTACCTACAATGAGCAGTTCTTC
NA,TRBV6-6,TRBJ1-4,few,CAGRQDLDEELFF,TGTGCCGGCAGACAGGACCTTGATGAAGAACTGTTTTTT
TRBD2,TRBV24-1,TRBJ2-1,many,CATSDFKTSGRAEQFF,TGTGCCACCAGTGATTTTAAAACTAGCGGGAGAGCTGAGCAGTTCTTC
TRBD1,TRBV20-1,TRBJ2-7,many,CSARDWDSYEQYF,TGCAGTGCTAGAGATTGGGACAGCTACGAGCAGTACTTC
TRBD2,TRBV20-1,TRBJ2-1,many,CSARDPGLAAQFF,TGCAGTGCTAGAGATCCGGGTCTAGCGGCGCAGTTCTTC
TRBD1,TRBV11-1,TRBJ1-6,many,CASSAPRQGLLDSPLHF,TGTGCCAGCAGCGCACCCCGACAGGGTTTGTTGGATTCACCCCTCCACTTT
NA,TRBV28,TRBJ1-1,many,CALSGGRTTEAFF,TGTGCCCTCTCGGGGGGACGGACCACTGAAGCTTTCTTT
NA,TRBV10-1,TRBJ2-5,NA,CVSTVGRPPQETQYF,TGCGTCAGCACTGTCGGACGGCCTCCGCAAGAGACCCAGTACTTC
TRBD2,TRBV30,TRBJ2-1,few,CAWSVLGLAGGSSYNEQFF,TGTGCCTGGAGTGTACTGGGACTAGCGGGGGGGAGCTCCTACAATGAGCAGTTCTTC
NA,TRBV27,TRBJ2-3,many,CASSPPLANTQYF,TGTGCCAGCAGTCCCCCCCTAGCAAATACGCAGTATTTT
TRBD1,TRBV6-2/TRBV6-3,TRBJ2-3,many,CASTKDRADTQYF,TGTGCCAGCACCAAGGACAGGGCAGATACGCAGTATTTT
TRBD2,TRBV5-6,TRBJ2-1,medium-sized,CASSFELAGGYEQFF,TGTGCCAGCAGCTTCGAGCTAGCGGGGGGCTATGAGCAGTTCTTC
TRBD2,TRBV4-1,TRBJ2-7,few,CASSQERIGRARFEQYF,TGCGCCAGCAGCCAAGAACGGATCGGGAGGGCCCGGTTCGAGCAGTACTTC
NA,TRBV20-1,TRBJ2-1,medium-sized,CSARKDLLGNEQFF,TGCAGTGCCAGAAAGGACCTCCTAGGCAATGAGCAGTTCTTC